These 14 T cell receptor beta chains share one sample of origin, sequenced in a study of blood T cells in healthy people across ages. Sample-barcoded 5' priming and a J-beta primer mix drove a second PCR of roughly 6 to 12 cycles. One entry per CDR3 protein, called by TCRdb with MiXCR from the 5' RACE reads. Here the sample spans some 1.8 million distinct CDR3 sequences, roughly two fifths being singletons. The material sequenced was blood. Receptor source: a human donor in good health.

This clonotype was seen a handful of times. The J gene is TRBJ2-5, the V gene TRBV29-1; possibly TRBD2 for D (5 bases). The CDR3 covers 12 residues. V shed 8 bases and J shed 4 bases, with 14 bases lying between them. Germline V gene lookup returns CDR1 SQVTM and CDR2 ANQGSEA. CDR3 loop: CSFLGGGETQYF. The CDR3 region has the DNA TGCAGCTTCCTAGGAGGAGGAGAGACCCAGTACTTC.

The V and J genes are TRBV20-1 and TRBJ1-1; D remains ambiguous. V shed 6 bases and J shed 5 bases, with 10 bases lying between them. This CDR3 has 11 amino acids. Germline V lookup: CDR1 DFQATT, CDR2 SNEGSKA (reference sequence). The CDR3 region is CSALSRTEAFF. The CDR3 DNA is TGCAGTGCCCTATCTAGGACTGAAGCTTTCTTT.

The rearrangement uses TRBV4-3 and TRBJ2-7, with a possible D match to TRBD2 (5 bases). V was cut by 1 base and J by 1 base, with 8 bases left in between. The CDR3 has 14 amino acids. Germline CDR1 LGHNA, CDR2 YSLEER. This CDR3 is CASSQAGLSYEQYF. The CDR3, as DNA: TGCGCCAGCAGCCAAGCCGGACTGTCCTACGAGCAGTACTTC.

This clonotype appeared a few times. The genes are TRBV2 and TRBJ2-2, with D possibly matching TRBD2 (5 bases). V was trimmed by 4 bases and J by 6 bases, leaving 12 bases between them. Germline V gene sequence: CDR1 SNHLY, CDR2 FYNNEI. This CDR3 contains 14 residues. The CDR3 is CASSGITGAGELFF. CDR3 DNA: TGTGCCAGCAGTGGGATTACCGGGGCCGGGGAGCTGTTTTTT.

This clonotype came up a few times. V and J are TRBV29-1 and TRBJ1-2; D is perhaps TRBD1 (6 bases). The CDR3 has 12 amino acids. Deletions cut 3 bases from V and 6 bases from J, with 11 bases between. Germline-derived CDR1 and CDR2 are SQVTM and ANQGSEA. CDR3 region: CSVDRGADGYTF. The CDR3 nucleotides read TGCAGCGTTGACAGGGGAGCAGATGGCTACACCTTC.

The chain uses TRBV12-3 or TRBV12-4 and TRBJ2-1, with 7 positions matching TRBD1. The V segment lost 6 bases and the J segment 6 bases; nucleotides outside the gene matches: 5. This CDR3 has 13 amino acids. As DNA, the CDR3 is TGTGCCAGCAGGCCCACAGGGGTCAATGAGCAGTTCTTC. Translated, it gives CASRPTGVNEQFF.

V gene TRBV6-2 or TRBV6-3 combines with J gene TRBJ2-7; D possibly corresponds to TRBD2 (6 bases). The CDR3 contains 14 residues. The germline V gene has CDR1 MNHEY and CDR2 SVGEGT. Trimming removed 6 bases from V and 0 bases from J, with 12 bases in between. CDR3 bases: TGTGCCAGCAGGCCGTTCGGGAGCTCCTACGAGCAGTACTTC. Residues: CASRPFGSSYEQYF.

This clonotype was observed a few times. The chain recombines TRBV6-6 with TRBJ2-5; D might be TRBD1 or TRBD2, each matching 6 bases. The CDR3 runs to 14 residues. Germline lookup yields CDR1 MNHNY and CDR2 SVGAGI (reference sequence). V lost 10 bases and J lost 3, with 18 bases in between. The DNA of the CDR3 is TGTGCCACTATTAGCGGTAGGGGGGAAGAGACCCAGTACTTC. Translating gives CATISGRGEETQYF.

Only a few counts were recorded for this clonotype. J is TRBJ2-1 and V is TRBV20-1, with 11 bases aligning to TRBD2. The trim removed 8 bases at V and 6 bases at J, leaving 6 bases unmatched. CDR3 length: 13 amino acids. CDR1 and CDR2 (germline): DFQATT, SNEGSKA (reference sequence). CDR3 sequence (DNA): TGCAGTCCCGGGACTAGCGGCTCCAATGAGCAGTTCTTC. As protein: CSPGTSGSNEQFF.

This clonotype was recorded many times. The chain uses TRBV29-1 and TRBJ1-2, with D possibly matching TRBD1 (5 bases). The CDR3 covers 12 residues. The germline V and J ends were trimmed by 8 bases and 8 bases, with 18 bases remaining between them. The germline V gene has CDR1 SQVTM and CDR2 ANQGSEA. In DNA form, the CDR3 reads TGCAGCTCCTGGGACTTCCGTGGGGGCTACACCTTC. Amino acids: CSSWDFRGGYTF.

The J gene is TRBJ1-4, the V gene TRBV7-6, with D possibly being TRBD1 (5 bases). Between the trimmed V and J ends, which lost 9 bases and 1 base, there was a span of 9 bases. Germline-derived CDR1 and CDR2 are SGHVS and FNYEAQ. The CDR3 runs to 13 residues. In DNA, the CDR3 is TGTGCCAGTCAACAGGAAACTAATGAAAAACTGTTTTTT. Translated, it gives CASQQETNEKLFF.

The J gene is TRBJ1-4, the V gene TRBV6-1; D possibly corresponds to TRBD1 (5 bases). Trimming pared 6 bases from V and 3 bases from J, leaving 26 bases between. The CDR3 loop spans 19 amino acids. The germline CDR1 and CDR2 sequences are MNHNS and SASEGT. This CDR3 is CASSRSRGPRTGANEKLFF. The CDR3 region has the DNA TGTGCCAGCAGCCGTTCCCGGGGCCCTCGGACTGGCGCTAATGAAAAACTGTTTTTT.

At least ten counts were recorded for this clonotype. The chain combines TRBV10-3 with TRBJ2-7, with 9 bases fitting TRBD1. The length of the CDR3 is 15 residues. The trim removed 4 bases at V and 0 bases at J, leaving 4 bases unmatched. From germline, CDR1 is ENHRY and CDR2 SYGVKD. CDR3 loop: CAISGDRVSSYEQYF. CDR3 coding DNA: TGTGCCATCAGTGGGGACAGGGTAAGCTCCTACGAGCAGTACTTC.

The V gene is TRBV7-2, the J gene TRBJ1-2, with TRBD1 matching over 7 bases. The CDR3 covers 15 residues. Trimming at V came to 0 bases and at J to 7 bases, leaving 8 bases not matched to a gene. CDR1 and CDR2 (germline): SGHTA, FQGNSA. This CDR3 is CASSLAVSGGGGYTF. The CDR3 region has the DNA TGTGCCAGCAGCTTAGCGGTGTCAGGGGGTGGTGGCTACACCTTC.